The T cell receptor (beta chain) under discussion was sequenced for a study of beta chain features in type 1 diabetes. At the level of the study: What patients shared with healthy donors was a similar profile of age, gender and cell yields.

The CDR3 extends over 15 amino acids. Germline values: CDR1 KGHSH, CDR2 LQKENI. V was cut by 1 base and J by 3 bases, with 12 bases left in between. Study-level results: Compared with healthy donors, patients appeared to share more similar naive, central memory and regulatory TCRB repertoires. For Type 1 diabetes patients, all four CD4+ subsets carried TCRB CDR3s that were moderately but significantly shorter.

Every donor provided one heparinised blood draw, which averaged approximately 120 mL. What was sequenced were expressed TCRB transcripts, since all of the isolated RNA had been reverse transcribed. Sequencing was performed with immunoSEQ multiplex PCR; in TCRdb, only in-frame clones are kept and a portion is missing. The repertoire consists of about 28,000 clones, with 56% occurring once and the leading ten covering approximately 1.6%. As regards this clone: No antigen is known for it.

Source material: Tregs from blood. The TCR originated in a woman under 30 with type 1 diabetes. The J gene is TRBJ1-1, the V gene TRBV18, with a tentative D call TRBD1 (6 bases). Here the CDR3 reads CASSPQRGGDTEAFF. CDR3 DNA: TGTGCCAGCTCACCACAAAGGGGGGGGGACACTGAAGCTTTCTTT.